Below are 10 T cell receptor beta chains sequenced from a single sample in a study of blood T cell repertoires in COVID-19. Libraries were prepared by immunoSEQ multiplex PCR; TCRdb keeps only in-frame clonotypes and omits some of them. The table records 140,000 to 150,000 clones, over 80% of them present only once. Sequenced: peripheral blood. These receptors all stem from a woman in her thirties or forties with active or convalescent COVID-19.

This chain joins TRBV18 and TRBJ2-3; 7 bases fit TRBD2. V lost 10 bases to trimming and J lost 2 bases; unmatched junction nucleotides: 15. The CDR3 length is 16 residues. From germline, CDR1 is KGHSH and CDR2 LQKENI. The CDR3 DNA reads TGTGCCACCACCCGGGGGAGGGCCGACCTCACAGATACGCAGTATTTT. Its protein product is CATTRGRADLTDTQYF.

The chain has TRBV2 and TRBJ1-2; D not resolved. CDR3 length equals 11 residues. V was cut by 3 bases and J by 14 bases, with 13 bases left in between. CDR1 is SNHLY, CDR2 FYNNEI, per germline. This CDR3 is CASSDWEGRTF. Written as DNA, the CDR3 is TGTGCCAGCAGTGATTGGGAGGGAAGGACCTTC.

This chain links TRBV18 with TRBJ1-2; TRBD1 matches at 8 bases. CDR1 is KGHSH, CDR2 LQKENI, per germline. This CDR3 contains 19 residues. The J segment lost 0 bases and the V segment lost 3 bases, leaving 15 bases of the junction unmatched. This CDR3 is CASSPRKPGQGTSNYGYTF. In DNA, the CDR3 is TGTGCCAGCTCACCCCGAAAACCCGGACAGGGCACCTCTAACTATGGCTACACCTTC.

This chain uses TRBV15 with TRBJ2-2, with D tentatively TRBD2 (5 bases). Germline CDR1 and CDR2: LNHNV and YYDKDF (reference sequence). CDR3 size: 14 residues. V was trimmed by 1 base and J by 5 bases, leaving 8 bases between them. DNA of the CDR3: TGTGCCACCAGCAGAGGCGGGTTAACCGGGGAGCTGTTTTTT. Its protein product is CATSRGGLTGELFF.

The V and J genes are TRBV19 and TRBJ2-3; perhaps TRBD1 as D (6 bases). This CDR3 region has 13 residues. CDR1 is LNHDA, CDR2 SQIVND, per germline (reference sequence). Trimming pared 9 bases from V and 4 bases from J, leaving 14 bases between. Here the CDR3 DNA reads TGTGCCAGCGCGCTGGGGGCCCCAGATACGCAGTATTTT. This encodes CASALGAPDTQYF.

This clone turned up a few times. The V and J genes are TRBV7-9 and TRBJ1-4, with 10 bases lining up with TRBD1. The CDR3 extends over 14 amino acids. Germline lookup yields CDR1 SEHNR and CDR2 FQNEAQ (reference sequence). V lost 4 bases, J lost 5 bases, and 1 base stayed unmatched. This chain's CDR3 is CASSSGQGNEKLFF. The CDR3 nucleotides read TGTGCCAGCAGCTCGGGACAGGGGAATGAAAAACTGTTTTTT.

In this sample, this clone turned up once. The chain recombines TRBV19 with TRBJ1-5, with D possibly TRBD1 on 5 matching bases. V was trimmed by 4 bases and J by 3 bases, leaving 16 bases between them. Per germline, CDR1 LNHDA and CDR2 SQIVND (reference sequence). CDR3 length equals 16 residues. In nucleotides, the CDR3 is TGTGCCAGTAGTAAAGGAAAGGGGTATTACAATCAGCCCCAGCATTTT. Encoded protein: CASSKGKGYYNQPQHF.

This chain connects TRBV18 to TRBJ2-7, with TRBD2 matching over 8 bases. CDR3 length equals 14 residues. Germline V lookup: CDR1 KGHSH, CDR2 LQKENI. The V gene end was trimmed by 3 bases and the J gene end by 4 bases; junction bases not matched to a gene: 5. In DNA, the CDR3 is TGTGCCAGCTCACCCGGGGGGGCTGGTTACGAGCAGTACTTC. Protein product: CASSPGGAGYEQYF.

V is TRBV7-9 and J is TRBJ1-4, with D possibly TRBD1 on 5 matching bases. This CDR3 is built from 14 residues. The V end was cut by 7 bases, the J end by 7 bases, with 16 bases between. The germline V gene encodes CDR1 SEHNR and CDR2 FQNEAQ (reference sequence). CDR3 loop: CASTPRDPAEKLFF. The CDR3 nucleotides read TGTGCCAGCACCCCGCGGGACCCGGCTGAAAAACTGTTTTTT.

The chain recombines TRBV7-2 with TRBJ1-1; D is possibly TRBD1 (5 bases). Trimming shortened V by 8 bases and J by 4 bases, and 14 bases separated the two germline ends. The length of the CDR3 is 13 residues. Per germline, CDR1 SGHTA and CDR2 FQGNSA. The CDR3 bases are TGTGCCAGCGCGTTCGGACAAACCACTGAAGCTTTCTTT. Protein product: CASAFGQTTEAFF.